The next 29 T cell receptor beta chains were all read from a single sample in a study of shared clonotypes between healthy human individuals. Method: immunoSEQ multiplex PCR; TCRdb's copy keeps in-frame clones and lacks some. In the table there are some 600,000 clones, about 95% of which are singletons. CD8 cells classed as naive were CD45RO-negative and positively selected for CCR7, excluding terminally differentiated effector memory CD45RA+ cells. Sequences were obtained from naive CD8+ T cells sorted from blood. The source is a woman in her 30s in good health.

The chain recombines TRBV9 with TRBJ2-1; unclear D gene. CDR3 length: 15 residues. The germline V gene has CDR1 SGDLS and CDR2 YYNGEE. Between the trimmed V and J ends, which lost 4 bases and 0 bases, there was a span of 11 bases. The CDR3 sequence is CASSPHSSSYNEQFF. In DNA form, the CDR3 reads TGTGCCAGCAGCCCCCACTCGAGCTCCTACAATGAGCAGTTCTTC.

The genes are TRBV28 and TRBJ2-7, with 8 positions matching TRBD2. Germline lookup yields CDR1 MDHEN and CDR2 SYDVKM. The V and J ends lost 3 bases and 5 bases, in that order; junction bases with no gene match: 6. This CDR3 spans 14 amino acids. As DNA, the CDR3 is TGTGCCAGCAGTTTGCACGGGGGGGGAGACGAGCAGTACTTC. Translation gives CASSLHGGGDEQYF.

The gene calls are TRBV5-1 and TRBJ2-7; no definite D call. Germline V gene lookup returns CDR1 SGHRS and CDR2 YFSETQ. The CDR3 spans 17 residues. The V gene lost 0 bases and the J gene lost 4 bases, with 20 bases spanning the gap. In DNA, the CDR3 is TGCGCCAGCAGCTTGGCCCCGTCTGCCCTCCTTGGGTACGAGCAGTACTTC. Amino acids: CASSLAPSALLGYEQYF.

J is TRBJ2-2 and V is TRBV27; no reliable D call. This CDR3 comprises 13 residues. The V and J ends lost 6 bases and 3 bases respectively, with 8 bases between them. Germline CDR1 MNHEY, CDR2 SMNVEV (reference sequence). The CDR3 DNA is TGTGCCAGCAGCACGGGTTACACCGGGGAGCTGTTTTTT. This codes for CASSTGYTGELFF.

This clone came up once. The rearrangement joins TRBV6-5 to TRBJ2-2; no firm D call. This CDR3 has 15 residues. The V end lost 2 bases, the J end lost 1 base, and 8 bases lay between the germline ends. Germline V gives CDR1 MNHEY, CDR2 SVGAGI. CDR3 protein: CASSYLTENTGELFF. The CDR3 nucleotides read TGTGCCAGCAGTTACCTCACAGAGAACACCGGGGAGCTGTTTTTT.

V is TRBV28 and J is TRBJ2-7; 8 bases agree with TRBD2. The junction had 6 bases not matched to a gene; V was cut back by 5 bases and J by 0 bases. The CDR3 contains 15 residues. In germline, CDR1 is MDHEN, CDR2 SYDVKM. CDR3 DNA sequence: TGTGCCAGCAGTCCGCCTCTAGCGGGCTCCTACGAGCAGTACTTC. Translated: CASSPPLAGSYEQYF.

This chain links TRBV5-4 with TRBJ1-1; perhaps TRBD1 as D (6 bases). This CDR3 region has 13 residues. V was shortened by 4 bases and J by 6 bases, with 13 bases between the two germline ends. Germline CDR1 reads SGHNT; CDR2 reads YYREEE (reference sequence). The CDR3 here is CASSNGGLSEAFF. CDR3 sequence (DNA): TGTGCCAGCAGCAACGGGGGCCTTTCTGAAGCTTTCTTT.

This chain joins TRBV2 and TRBJ2-7; no firm D call. Germline V gene lookup returns CDR1 SNHLY and CDR2 FYNNEI. Trimming pared 8 bases from V and 7 bases from J, leaving 15 bases between. The CDR3 has 12 residues. The CDR3 DNA is TGTGCCAGCCGAGCCGATAAGGTAGAGCAGTACTTC. Encoded protein: CASRADKVEQYF.

The chain has TRBV27 and TRBJ2-7; weak D call: TRBD2 (6 bases). The CDR3 totals 15 residues. CDR1 MNHEY and CDR2 SMNVEV come from the germline V gene (reference sequence). V lost 2 bases to trimming and J lost 1 base, with 12 bases between them. CDR3 coding DNA: TGTGCCAGCAGTTTAGGGGGGTACGGGTCCTACGAGCAGTACTTC. The encoded protein is CASSLGGYGSYEQYF.

This chain links TRBV13 with TRBJ1-2; weak D call: TRBD1 (6 bases). Germline assignment: CDR1 PRHDT and CDR2 FYEKMQ (reference sequence). The CDR3 is made up of 14 amino acids. Trimming stripped 0 bases from V and 5 bases from J, with 10 bases between. CDR3 in amino acids: CASSLGQGQYGYTF. As DNA, the CDR3 is TGTGCCAGCAGCTTAGGACAGGGCCAATATGGCTACACCTTC.

This rearrangement joins TRBV13 to TRBJ2-7; D is possibly TRBD1 (7 bases). V was clipped by 6 bases and J by 3 bases, with 18 bases between them. The CDR3 contains 15 residues. Per the germline V gene, CDR1 is PRHDT and CDR2 is FYEKMQ (reference sequence). The chain's CDR3 is CASSQVQGGSYEQYF. Written as DNA, the CDR3 is TGTGCCAGCAGTCAAGTTCAGGGGGGTAGCTACGAGCAGTACTTC.

J is TRBJ2-3 and V is TRBV30; D is unresolved. V dropped 2 bases and J dropped 1 base, with 4 bases sitting between them. The CDR3 is 12 amino acids. Germline values: CDR1 GTSNPN, CDR2 SVGIG (reference sequence). The CDR3 bases are TGTGCCTGGAGTTTGGGCACAGATACGCAGTATTTT. It encodes CAWSLGTDTQYF.

CDR3 in amino acids: CASSDSYSGYNEQFF. Here the CDR3 DNA reads TGTGCCAGCAGTGACAGCTACTCCGGGTACAATGAGCAGTTCTTC. This chain joins TRBV2 and TRBJ2-1; D remains ambiguous. This CDR3 has 15 amino acids. Per germline, CDR1 SNHLY and CDR2 FYNNEI. Deletions cut 3 bases from V and 4 bases from J, with 13 bases between.

The chain is built from TRBV6-5 and TRBJ2-3, with D tentatively TRBD2 (5 bases). The germline CDR1 and CDR2 sequences are MNHEY and SVGAGI. Deletions cut 8 bases from V and 3 bases from J, with 18 bases between. The CDR3 is made up of 15 amino acids. The CDR3 coding sequence is TGTGCCAGCGGGTCGAGAATTCGGGAAACAGATACGCAGTATTTT. As protein: CASGSRIRETDTQYF.

The table lists this clone with a count of one. The chain uses TRBV19 and TRBJ2-5, with TRBD2 as a possible D gene (7 bases). V lost 1 base to trimming and J lost 2 bases, with 11 bases between them. The length of the CDR3 is 15 residues. The germline gives CDR1 LNHDA, CDR2 SQIVND (reference sequence). CDR3 DNA: TGTGCCAGTAGTATAGGAAGCGGGACACAAGAGACCCAGTACTTC. It is translated as CASSIGSGTQETQYF.

This chain uses TRBV7-9 with TRBJ2-7; 7 bases map to TRBD1. V shed 5 bases, J shed 6 bases, and the junction held 10 bases outside the gene matches. The V gene's germline CDR1 is SEHNR and CDR2 FQNEAQ (reference sequence). CDR3 length: 14 residues. The chain's CDR3 is CASSQRGQAGEQYF. The DNA of the CDR3 is TGTGCCAGCAGCCAACGAGGACAGGCAGGCGAGCAGTACTTC.

Concerning this clone itself: Other DNA sequences within the sample encode an identical CDR3. The J gene is TRBJ2-5, the V gene TRBV4-1, with D perhaps matching TRBD2 (6 bases). The CDR3 consists of 13 residues. CDR1 MGHRA and CDR2 YSYEKL come from the germline V gene. Trimming stripped 2 bases from V and 4 bases from J, with 8 bases between. The CDR3 protein is CASSQRGGETQYF. DNA of the CDR3: TGCGCCAGCAGCCAAAGGGGAGGAGAGACCCAGTACTTC.

The V gene is TRBV29-1, the J gene TRBJ2-7; possible D gene TRBD1, 5 bases. The germline V gene encodes CDR1 SQVTM and CDR2 ANQGSEA. Trimming left V 4 bases short and J 7 bases short, with 14 bases between. The CDR3 loop spans 12 amino acids. As DNA, the CDR3 is TGCAGCGTTGTCGATATAGGGGTTGAGCAGTACTTC. Translating it yields CSVVDIGVEQYF.

The CDR3 bases are TGCGCCAGCAGCCGTTCGGGGGGCACAGATACGCAGTATTTT. Its protein is CASSRSGGTDTQYF. The chain links TRBV4-1 to TRBJ2-3, with a possible D match to TRBD2 (6 bases). Deletions cut 4 bases from V and 1 base from J, with 9 bases between. This CDR3 spans 14 amino acids. Germline CDR1 and CDR2: MGHRA and YSYEKL.

V usage is TRBV28 and J usage is TRBJ2-3, with D unclear. The CDR3 spans 11 residues. Trimming took off 1 base at V and 7 bases at J, with 3 bases between the two ends. CDR1 is MDHEN, CDR2 SYDVKM, per germline. In DNA, the CDR3 is TGTGCCAGCAGTTTATCAAATACGCAGTATTTT. It translates to CASSLSNTQYF.

A single count supports this clone. The chain joins TRBV7-9 to TRBJ2-1; the D call may be TRBD1 or TRBD2 (5 bases each). Trimming removed 3 bases at V and 9 bases at J, with 12 bases between. CDR1 is SEHNR, CDR2 FQNEAQ, per germline (reference sequence). The CDR3 is 13 residues long. The CDR3 DNA reads as TGTGCCAGCAGCTTGGCCTCTGGGGGTGAGCAGTTCTTC. This translates into CASSLASGGEQFF. The full variable domain, completed using reference TRBV7-9 and TRBJ2-1, is DTGVSQNPRHKITKRGQNVTFRCDPISEHNRLYWYRQTLGQGPEFLTYFQNEAQLEKSRLLSDRFSAERPKGSFSTLEIQRTEQGDSAMYLCASSLASGGEQFFGPGTRLTVL.

The genes are TRBV6-4 and TRBJ1-2, with D perhaps TRBD1 (6 bases). The CDR3 totals 16 residues. Trimming took off 3 bases at V and 4 bases at J, with 18 bases between the two ends. From germline, CDR1 is MRHNA and CDR2 SNTAGT. The CDR3 reads CASSETGRAGGYGYTF. The DNA for the CDR3 is TGTGCCAGCAGTGAGACAGGACGGGCTGGGGGCTATGGCTACACCTTC.

The rearrangement joins TRBV7-9 to TRBJ2-5, with 7 positions matching TRBD1. The J call may be faulty, since TRBJ2-7 better matches the DNA end. This CDR3 has 15 amino acids. CDR1 SEHNR and CDR2 FQNEAQ come from the germline V gene (reference sequence). CDR3 in amino acids: CASSLGGTGAYEQYF. In DNA, the CDR3 is TGTGCCAGCAGCTTAGGCGGCACAGGGGCGTACGAGCAGTACTTC.

V is TRBV7-2 and J is TRBJ2-7; TRBD2 might be the D (5 bases). This CDR3 contains 14 residues. Germline V gene data show CDR1 as SGHTA and CDR2 as FQGNSA. Trimming took 1 base from V and 3 from J, leaving 10 bases between them. CDR3 in amino acids: CASSLVGGRYEQYF. The CDR3 nucleotides read TGTGCCAGCAGCTTAGTAGGAGGACGCTACGAGCAGTACTTC.

The table lists this clone with a count of one. CDR3 sequence: CASSVRGTYEQYF. CDR3 DNA sequence: TGTGCCAGCAGCGTCAGGGGGACCTACGAGCAGTACTTC. The rearrangement links TRBV5-6 to TRBJ2-7, with 7 bases aligning to TRBD1. CDR1 and CDR2 from the germline V gene are SGHDT and YYEEEE. The CDR3 covers 13 residues. The V and J ends lost 4 bases and 2 bases, in that order; junction bases with no gene match: 3.

The chain carries TRBV5-1 and TRBJ2-7; D not resolved. V gave up 4 bases and J gave up 2 bases, with 4 bases separating them. The germline V gene has CDR1 SGHRS and CDR2 YFSETQ. This CDR3 has 11 residues. CDR3 loop: CASSLAYEQYF. Here the CDR3 DNA reads TGCGCCAGCAGCCTGGCCTACGAGCAGTACTTC. The whole variable domain, filled in from reference TRBV5-1 and TRBJ2-7, reads KAGVTQTPRYLIKTRGQQVTLSCSPISGHRSVSWYQQTPGQGLQFLFEYFSETQRNKGNFPGRFSGRQFSNSRSEMNVSTLELGDSALYLCASSLAYEQYFGPGTRLTVT.

The chain recombines TRBV7-9 with TRBJ1-1; D is perhaps TRBD1 (6 bases). This CDR3 has 16 amino acids. Trimming stripped 8 bases from V and 5 bases from J, with 24 bases between. Per the germline V gene, CDR1 is SEHNR and CDR2 is FQNEAQ (reference sequence). CDR3 loop: CASLPEVGGRGTEAFF. The CDR3 DNA follows: TGTGCCAGCCTACCAGAGGTGGGGGGCCGCGGGACTGAAGCTTTCTTT.

The chain recombines TRBV7-2 with TRBJ1-1; D is undetermined. V gave up 4 bases and J gave up 3 bases, with 21 bases separating them. CDR3 length: 17 residues. CDR1 and CDR2 (germline): SGHTA, FQGNSA. The DNA of the CDR3 is TGTGCCAGCAGCTCCTACTTCAAGGGCCGAATTGACACTGAAGCTTTCTTT. Amino acid sequence: CASSSYFKGRIDTEAFF.

This clone was recorded a few times. V gene TRBV2 combines with J gene TRBJ1-1; no firm D call. Trimming pared 7 bases from V and 8 bases from J, leaving 8 bases between. Germline V gene lookup returns CDR1 SNHLY and CDR2 FYNNEI. The CDR3 sequence is 10 residues long. CDR3 nucleotide sequence: TGTGCCAGCACATACATAGAAGCTTTCTTT. Translated, it gives CASTYIEAFF.